These T cell receptor beta chains were read from a single sample in a study of cytomegalovirus exposure and HLA in healthy donors. Sequenced by immunoSEQ multiplex PCR; TCRdb stores in-frame clones only, minus some. The table gives some 50,000 clones; the top ten clones make up about 1% of it. The sequenced sample consisted of PBMCs. The receptors were sampled from a woman between 35 and 50 years old in good health and CMV-seronegative. Both conserved end residues are part of each CDR3. D genes are given only for firm matches.

>TRBJ1-2|TRBV7-2|NA
CASSLAAGAGYGYTF
TGTGCCAGCAGCTTAGCGGCAGGGGCTGGCTATGGCTACACCTTC
>TRBJ1-1|TRBV4-1|NA
CASSRLPRDTEAFF
TGCGCCAGCAGCCGTCTGCCCAGGGACACTGAAGCTTTCTTT
>TRBJ2-5|TRBV2|NA
CASSDGGETQYF
TGTGCCAGCAGTGACGGGGGAGAGACCCAGTACTTC
>TRBJ1-1|TRBV5-1|TRBD1
CASSLQGANTEAFF
TGCGCCAGCAGCTTGCAGGGGGCGAACACTGAAGCTTTCTTT
>TRBJ2-7|TRBV7-9|NA
CASSLGDTSYEQYF
TGTGCCAGCAGCTTAGGGGACACTTCCTACGAGCAGTACTTC
>TRBJ1-1|TRBV9|NA
CASSVAGTMNTEAFF
TGTGCCAGCAGCGTAGCGGGTACAATGAACACTGAAGCTTTCTTT
>TRBJ2-7|TRBV18|NA
CASSGGRAYEQYF
TGTGCCAGCTCAGGCGGCAGGGCCTACGAGCAGTACTTC
>TRBJ2-2|TRBV5-4|TRBD2
CASSLDGLAGAMNTGELFF
TGTGCCAGCAGCTTGGACGGACTAGCGGGAGCTATGAACACCGGGGAGCTGTTTTTT
>TRBJ2-3|TRBV7-9|NA
CASSLVDETDTQYF
TGTGCCAGCAGCTTAGTAGATGAGACAGATACGCAGTATTTT
>TRBJ1-1|TRBV28|NA
CASREGGDPNTEAFF
TGTGCCAGCAGAGAAGGGGGGGACCCGAACACTGAAGCTTTCTTT
>TRBJ2-7|TRBV28|NA
CASSSGQFLYEQYF
TGTGCCAGCAGTTCTGGGCAATTTCTCTACGAGCAGTACTTC
>TRBJ1-4|TRBV5-1|TRBD1
CASSLQGVGEKLFF
TGCGCCAGCAGCTTACAGGGGGTGGGTGAAAAACTGTTTTTT
>TRBJ2-1|TRBV9|NA
CASSVGFPSDDEQFF
TGTGCCAGCAGCGTAGGTTTTCCTAGCGATGATGAGCAGTTCTTC
>TRBJ1-5|TRBV4-3|TRBD1
CASSQKITGVRLPLVSQPQHF
TGCGCCAGCAGCCAAAAAATCACAGGGGTTCGGCTGCCCCTGGTTAGTCAGCCCCAGCATTTT
>TRBJ2-5|TRBV5-4|NA
CASSPLKSGTQYF
TGTGCCAGCAGCCCCCTTAAATCGGGGACCCAGTACTTC
>TRBJ1-1|TRBV18|TRBD1
CASSPVPQTGDTEAFF
TGTGCCAGCTCACCCGTGCCTCAGACAGGGGACACTGAAGCTTTCTTT
>TRBJ2-5|TRBV9|NA
CASSAAPFGGQETQYF
TGTGCCAGCAGCGCAGCCCCCTTTGGGGGGCAAGAGACCCAGTACTTC
>TRBJ2-3|TRBV4-2|TRBD2
CASSQRGTSADTQYF
TGTGCCAGCAGCCAACGCGGGACTAGCGCAGATACGCAGTATTTT
>TRBJ1-2|TRBV5-6|NA
CASSRGAGFNYGYTF
TGTGCCAGCAGCCGCGGTGCAGGGTTTAACTATGGCTACACCTTC
>TRBJ1-2|TRBV20-1|NA
CSAGAYGYTF
TGCAGTGCTGGTGCGTATGGCTACACCTTC
>TRBJ1-1|TRBV11-2|NA
CASSSYRVVGAFF
TGTGCCAGCAGCTCGTACAGGGTAGTTGGAGCTTTCTTT
>TRBJ2-3|TRBV4-3|TRBD2
CASSPQSQWGGRFTSTDTQYF
TGCGCCAGCAGCCCACAAAGTCAGTGGGGGGGACGGTTCACTAGCACAGATACGCAGTATTTT
>TRBJ2-7|TRBV7-3|NA
CASSRDSTSYEQYF
TGTGCCAGCAGCCGGGACTCCACCTCCTACGAGCAGTACTTC
>TRBJ2-5|TRBV27|NA
CASSLSVRASVIETQYF
TGTGCCAGCAGTTTATCTGTGAGGGCTAGCGTGATCGAGACCCAGTACTTC
>TRBJ2-7|TRBV4-1|TRBD2
CASSQPGLADYEQYF
TGCGCCAGCAGCCAACCGGGGCTAGCGGACTACGAGCAGTACTTC